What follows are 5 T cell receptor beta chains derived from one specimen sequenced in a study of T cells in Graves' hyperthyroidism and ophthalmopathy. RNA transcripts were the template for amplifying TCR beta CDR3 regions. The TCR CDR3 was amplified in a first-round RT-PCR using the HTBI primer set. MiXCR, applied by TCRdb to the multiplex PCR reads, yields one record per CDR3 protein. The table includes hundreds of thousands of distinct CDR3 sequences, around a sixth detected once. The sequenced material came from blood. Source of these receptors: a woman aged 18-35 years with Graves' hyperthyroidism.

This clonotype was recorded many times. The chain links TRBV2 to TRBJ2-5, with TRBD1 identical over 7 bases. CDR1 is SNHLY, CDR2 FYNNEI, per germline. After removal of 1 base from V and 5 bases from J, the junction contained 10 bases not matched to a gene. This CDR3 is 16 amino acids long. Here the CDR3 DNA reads TGTGCCAGCAGTGAAGTAGGGCAGGGGGTCCGGGAGACCCAGTACTTC. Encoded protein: CASSEVGQGVRETQYF.

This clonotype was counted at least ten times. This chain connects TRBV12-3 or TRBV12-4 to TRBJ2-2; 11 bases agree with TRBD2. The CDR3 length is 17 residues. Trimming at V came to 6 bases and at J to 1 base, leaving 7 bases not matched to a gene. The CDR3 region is CASSMGLAGGNTGELFF. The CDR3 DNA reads TGTGCCAGCAGCATGGGGCTAGCGGGAGGGAACACCGGGGAGCTGTTTTTT.

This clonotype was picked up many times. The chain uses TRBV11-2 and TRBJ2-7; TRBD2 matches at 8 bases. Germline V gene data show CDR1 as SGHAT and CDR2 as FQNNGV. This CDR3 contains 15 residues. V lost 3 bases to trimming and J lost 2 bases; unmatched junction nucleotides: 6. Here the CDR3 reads CASSFGSGSTYEQYF. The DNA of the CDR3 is TGTGCCAGCAGCTTCGGGAGCGGGAGTACCTACGAGCAGTACTTC.

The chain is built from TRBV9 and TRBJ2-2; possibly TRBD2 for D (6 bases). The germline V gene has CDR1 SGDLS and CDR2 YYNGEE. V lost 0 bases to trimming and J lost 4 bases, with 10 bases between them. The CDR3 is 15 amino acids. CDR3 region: CASSVATSRTGELFF. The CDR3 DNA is TGTGCCAGCAGCGTAGCGACTAGTCGCACCGGGGAGCTGTTTTTT.

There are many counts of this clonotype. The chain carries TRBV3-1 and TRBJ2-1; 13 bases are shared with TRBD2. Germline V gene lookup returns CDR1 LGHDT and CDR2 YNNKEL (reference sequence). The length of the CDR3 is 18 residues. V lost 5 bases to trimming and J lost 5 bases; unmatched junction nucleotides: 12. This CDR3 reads CASSSRPGLAGQHNEQFF. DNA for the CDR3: TGTGCCAGCAGCTCGCGACCGGGACTAGCGGGACAGCACAATGAGCAGTTCTTC.